A single sample gave rise to the 16 T cell receptor beta chains below, sequenced in a study of OX40 agonist ivuxolimab in advanced cancers. Using immunoSEQ multiplex PCR, the repertoire was profiled, and TCRdb retains in-frame clones only, with some absent. The table has around 5,000 clones, 65% to 70% seen once. Here the sequenced sample was CD4+ or CD8+ T cells sorted from blood, taken in a trial of the OX40 agonist ivuxolimab. These TCRs come from an adult with an advanced solid tumor such as melanoma, head and neck, liver or kidney cancer.

This chain joins TRBV4-1 and TRBJ1-1; 9 bases align to TRBD1. V trimming: 2 bases; J trimming: 1 base; junction bases outside the gene matches: 2. Looked up from germline, CDR1 is MGHRA and CDR2 is YSYEKL. CDR3 size: 15 residues. The CDR3 region has the DNA TGCGCCAGCAGCCAATCACAGGGGGCGAACACTGAAGCTTTCTTT. This sequence encodes CASSQSQGANTEAFF.

The CDR3 DNA reads TGCAGCGTGACAGAAATAAGCTCCTACGAGCAGTACTTC. The encoded protein is CSVTEISSYEQYF. This chain joins TRBV29-1 and TRBJ2-7; possible D gene TRBD1, 5 bases. Germline loops: CDR1 SQVTM, CDR2 ANQGSEA. The V end lost 6 bases, the J end lost 0 bases, and 12 bases lay between the germline ends. The CDR3 consists of 13 residues.

In its sample, this clone was seen a few times. The chain has TRBV7-9 and TRBJ1-1, with D perhaps TRBD1 (5 bases). The germline gives CDR1 SEHNR, CDR2 FQNEAQ (reference sequence). This CDR3 region has 11 residues. V shed 6 bases and J shed 7 bases, with 9 bases lying between them. The CDR3 DNA follows: TGTGCCAGCAGGGGACCGGTTGAAGCTTTCTTT. Translated, it gives CASRGPVEAFF.

V usage is TRBV4-1 and J usage is TRBJ2-7; the match to TRBD2 covers 13 bases. Germline V gives CDR1 MGHRA, CDR2 YSYEKL. Trimming at V came to 0 bases and at J to 7 bases, leaving 3 bases not matched to a gene. The CDR3 is 15 amino acids. The CDR3 region is CASSQDRTSGGEQYF. CDR3 in DNA: TGCGCCAGCAGCCAAGATCGGACTAGCGGGGGAGAGCAGTACTTC.

The CDR3 DNA sequence: TGTGCCAGCTCACCACTTACAGGGGGCGGCACAGATACGCAGTATTTT. Its protein product is CASSPLTGGGTDTQYF. The chain employs TRBV18 and TRBJ2-3, with TRBD1 identical over 9 bases. In germline, CDR1 is KGHSH, CDR2 LQKENI. V was pared by 1 base and J by 1 base, with 3 bases of the junction left unmatched. This CDR3 has 16 residues. The full variable domain, rest sourced from reference TRBV18 and TRBJ2-3, is NAGVMQNPRHLVRRRGQEARLRCSPMKGHSHVYWYRQLPEEGLKFMVYLQKENIIDESGMPKERFSAEFPKEGPSILRIQQVVRGDSAAYFCASSPLTGGGTDTQYFGPGTRLTVL.

The genes are TRBV2 and TRBJ2-7; D unclear. The V end was cut by 11 bases, the J end by 0 bases, with 8 bases between. Germline V CDR1 and CDR2: SNHLY, FYNNEI. The length of the CDR3 is 11 residues. This CDR3 reads CASSGSYEQYF. The CDR3 bases are TGTGCCTCCTCTGGCTCCTACGAGCAGTACTTC.

The V gene is TRBV27, the J gene TRBJ1-1, with no clear D. CDR1 and CDR2 from the germline V gene are MNHEY and SMNVEV (reference sequence). V was shortened by 6 bases and J by 1 base, with 12 bases between the two germline ends. The CDR3 runs 14 residues. CDR3 region: CASSLVPSNTEAFF. CDR3 bases: TGTGCCAGCAGCCTCGTCCCATCGAACACTGAAGCTTTCTTT.

Here the CDR3 DNA reads TGTGCCAGTAGTATAGGTAGGAATACTGAAGCTTTCTTT. It is translated as CASSIGRNTEAFF. This chain links TRBV19 with TRBJ1-1; unclear D gene. Germline V gene sequence: CDR1 LNHDA, CDR2 SQIVND (reference sequence). V was clipped by 1 base and J by 5 bases, with 8 bases between them. The CDR3 has 13 amino acids.

The CDR3 DNA is TGTGCCAGCTCACCGTTGGGCCGGCAGATAGCCAAAAACATTCAGTACTTC. Residues: CASSPLGRQIAKNIQYF. The J gene is TRBJ2-4, the V gene TRBV18; D not resolved. In germline, CDR1 is KGHSH, CDR2 LQKENI. The CDR3 has 17 residues. Trimming took off 3 bases at V and 0 bases at J, with 15 bases between the two ends. Full variable domain (remainder filled in from reference TRBV18 and TRBJ2-4): NAGVMQNPRHLVRRRGQEARLRCSPMKGHSHVYWYRQLPEEGLKFMVYLQKENIIDESGMPKERFSAEFPKEGPSILRIQQVVRGDSAAYFCASSPLGRQIAKNIQYFGAGTRLSVL.

This clone was counted a few times. This sequence joins TRBV7-9 and TRBJ2-3, with 8 bases lining up with TRBD2. Trimming removed 3 bases from V and 7 bases from J; junction bases left unmatched: 15. Germline lookup yields CDR1 SEHNR and CDR2 FQNEAQ (reference sequence). The CDR3 has 17 residues. The CDR3 loop reads CASSFPTARGERNTQYF. CDR3 sequence (DNA): TGTGCCAGCAGCTTTCCGACGGCGCGGGGGGAGCGGAATACGCAGTATTTT.

This chain joins TRBV25-1 and TRBJ1-1; the match to TRBD1 covers 10 bases. The V gene end was trimmed by 10 bases and the J gene end by 7 bases; junction bases not matched to a gene: 9. CDR1 is MGHDK and CDR2 is SYGVNS in the germline V gene. This CDR3 has 13 amino acids. CDR3 loop: CATVGQGLGEAFF. CDR3 bases: TGTGCCACCGTGGGACAGGGGCTGGGTGAAGCTTTCTTT. The variable domain in full, with the rest retrieved from reference TRBV25-1 and TRBJ1-1, is EADIYQTPRYLVIGTGKKITLECSQTMGHDKMYWYQQDPGMELHLIHYSYGVNSTEKGDLSSESTVSRIRTEHFPLTLESARPSHTSQYLCATVGQGLGEAFFGQGTRLTVV.

The rearrangement links TRBV6-5 to TRBJ1-2; D is unclear. Trimming left V 4 bases short and J 0 bases short, with 15 bases between. CDR1 is MNHEY and CDR2 is SVGAGI in the germline V gene. The CDR3 is 16 amino acids. The CDR3 coding sequence is TGTGCCAGCAGTTCCTATCTGGGCAGCCCTAACTATGGCTACACCTTC. Translated: CASSSYLGSPNYGYTF.

This clone has a handful of counts. The rearrangement links TRBV6-1 to TRBJ2-7, with D hard to call. The CDR3 consists of 12 residues. Germline CDR1 is MNHNS and CDR2 is SASEGT. Trimming removed 5 bases from V and 3 bases from J, with 8 bases in between. CDR3 coding DNA: TGTGCCAGCAGTAACCAGGACTACGAGCAGTACTTC. This sequence encodes CASSNQDYEQYF.

The chain has TRBV2 and TRBJ2-7, with TRBD2 matching over 7 bases. Germline assignment: CDR1 SNHLY and CDR2 FYNNEI. This CDR3 is built from 13 residues. V was clipped by 7 bases and J by 7 bases; unmatched bases: 10. In DNA, the CDR3 is TGTGCCAGCACCGGGACTACATCTCGGGAGCAGTACTTC. Encoded protein: CASTGTTSREQYF.

This clone was recorded only once. V usage is TRBV5-8 and J usage is TRBJ2-2; D possibly corresponds to TRBD1 (6 bases). This CDR3 has 17 amino acids. Trimming took 3 bases from V and 1 from J, leaving 16 bases between them. The V gene's germline CDR1 is SGHTS and CDR2 YDEGEE. The CDR3 here is CASSSKIRTENTGELFF. The CDR3, as DNA: TGTGCCAGCAGCTCAAAAATCCGGACAGAGAACACCGGGGAGCTGTTTTTT. Based on the CDR3 plus reference TRBV5-8 and TRBJ2-2, the full variable domain is EAGVTQSPTHLIKTRGQQATLRCSPISGHTSVYWYQQALGLGLQFLLWYDEGEERNRGNFPPRFSGRQFPNYSSELNVNALELEDSALYLCASSSKIRTENTGELFFGEGSRLTVL.

This rearrangement joins TRBV28 to TRBJ1-4; 9 nucleotides line up with TRBD1. Germline V gene lookup returns CDR1 MDHEN and CDR2 SYDVKM. The CDR3 has 16 amino acids. V lost 4 bases to trimming and J lost 12 bases; unmatched junction nucleotides: 15. The CDR3 DNA is TGTGCCAGCAGTTCCCTCGGAGGGACAGGGTTTTCCGAACTGTTTTTT. This codes for CASSSLGGTGFSELFF.